This TCR beta chain was obtained from a study of beta chain features in type 1 diabetes. About the research overall: Patients did not differ from healthy donors in age, gender or cell yield. The study's findings and limits: Moderate but significant shortening of TCRB CDR3s was recorded in all four CD4+ subsets from Type 1 diabetes patients. Junctions at VDJ sites from type 1 diabetes patients had fewer insertions and more deletions.

As every portion of the isolated RNA was reverse transcribed, the sequencing read expressed TCRB transcripts. TCRdb's table, derived via immunoSEQ multiplex PCR, lists solely in-frame clones and lacks some. The sample records 250,000 to 300,000 clones, roughly 13% being singletons. This clone has only a few counts. Its cognate antigen is unknown. Trimming cost V 1 base and J 0 bases, with 6 bases left between them. Germline assignment: CDR1 LNHNV and CDR2 YYDKDF (reference sequence). The CDR3 contains 14 residues. The sequence was obtained from a man aged 25-45 years with type 1 diabetes. The chain joins TRBV15 to TRBJ1-1; unclear D gene. The material sequenced was naive CD4+ T cells from blood. The CDR3 loop is CATSRARMNTEAFF. The CDR3 DNA is TGTGCCACCAGCAGAGCCAGGATGAACACTGAAGCTTTCTTT.